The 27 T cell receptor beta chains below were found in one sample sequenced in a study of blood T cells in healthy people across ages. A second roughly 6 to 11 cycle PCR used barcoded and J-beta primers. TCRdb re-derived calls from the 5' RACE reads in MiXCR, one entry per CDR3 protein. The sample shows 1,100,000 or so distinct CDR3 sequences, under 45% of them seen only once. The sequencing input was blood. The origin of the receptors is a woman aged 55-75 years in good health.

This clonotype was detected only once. The CDR3 DNA follows: TGTGCCAGCAGCGGGACTAGCGGGAGTTCGACAGATACGCAGTATTTT. Protein sequence: CASSGTSGSSTDTQYF. This sequence joins TRBV9 and TRBJ2-3; TRBD2 matches at 13 bases. The J segment lost 3 bases and the V segment lost 3 bases, leaving 4 bases of the junction unmatched. Per germline, CDR1 SGDLS and CDR2 YYNGEE. This CDR3 contains 16 residues.

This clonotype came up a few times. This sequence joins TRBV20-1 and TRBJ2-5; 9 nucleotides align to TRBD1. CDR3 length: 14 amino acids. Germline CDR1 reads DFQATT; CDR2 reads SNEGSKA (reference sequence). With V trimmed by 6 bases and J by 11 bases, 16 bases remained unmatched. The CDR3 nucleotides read TGCAGTGCAACCCCGGGACAGGGCGGTAAGGGGCAGTACTTC. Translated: CSATPGQGGKGQYF.

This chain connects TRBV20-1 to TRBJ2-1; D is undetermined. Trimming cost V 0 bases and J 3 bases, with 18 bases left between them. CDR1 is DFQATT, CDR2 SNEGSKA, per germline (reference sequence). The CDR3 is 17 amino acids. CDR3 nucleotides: TGCAGTGCTAGAGATCTGGGTTACCCCGTTGGCTACAATGAGCAGTTCTTC. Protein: CSARDLGYPVGYNEQFF.

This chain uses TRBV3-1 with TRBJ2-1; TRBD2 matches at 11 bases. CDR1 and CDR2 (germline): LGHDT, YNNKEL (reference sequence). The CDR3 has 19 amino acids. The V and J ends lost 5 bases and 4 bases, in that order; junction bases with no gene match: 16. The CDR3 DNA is TGTGCCAGCAGCAAACCCGGACTAGCGGGCCCAACGGGTTACAATGAGCAGTTCTTC. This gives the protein CASSKPGLAGPTGYNEQFF.

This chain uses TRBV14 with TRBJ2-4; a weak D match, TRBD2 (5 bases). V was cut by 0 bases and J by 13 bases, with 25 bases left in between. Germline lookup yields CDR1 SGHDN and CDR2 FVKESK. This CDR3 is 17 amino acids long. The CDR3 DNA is TGTGCCAGCAGCCAAGATTGGAGGACGACGCGGACCTACGAACAGTACTTC. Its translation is CASSQDWRTTRTYEQYF.

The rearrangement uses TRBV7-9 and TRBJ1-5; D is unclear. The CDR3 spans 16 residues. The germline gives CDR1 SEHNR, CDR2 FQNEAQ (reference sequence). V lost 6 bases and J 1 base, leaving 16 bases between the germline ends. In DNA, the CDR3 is TGTGCCAGCAGTCTAAAGCTGGGTCAGAGCAATCAGCCCCAGCATTTT. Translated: CASSLKLGQSNQPQHF.

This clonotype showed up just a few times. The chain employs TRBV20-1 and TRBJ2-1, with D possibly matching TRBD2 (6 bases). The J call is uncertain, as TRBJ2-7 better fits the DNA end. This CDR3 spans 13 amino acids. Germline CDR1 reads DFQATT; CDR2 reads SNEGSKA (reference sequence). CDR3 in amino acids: CSASSGSYNEQYF. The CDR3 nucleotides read TGCAGTGCGTCCAGCGGGTCCTACAATGAGCAGTACTTC.

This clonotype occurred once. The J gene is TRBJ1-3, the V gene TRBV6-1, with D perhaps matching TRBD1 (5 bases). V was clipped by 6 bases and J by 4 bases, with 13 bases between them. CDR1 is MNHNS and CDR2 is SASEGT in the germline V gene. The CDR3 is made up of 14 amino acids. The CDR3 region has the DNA TGTGCCAGCAGGGCCGGGACGGAGGGAAACACCATATATTTT. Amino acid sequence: CASRAGTEGNTIYF.

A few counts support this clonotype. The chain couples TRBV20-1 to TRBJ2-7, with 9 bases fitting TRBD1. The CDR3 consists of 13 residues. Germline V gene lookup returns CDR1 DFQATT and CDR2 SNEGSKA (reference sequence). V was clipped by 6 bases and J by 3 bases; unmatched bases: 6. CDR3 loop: CSAPSTGGYEQYF. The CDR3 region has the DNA TGCAGTGCCCCATCGACAGGGGGCTACGAGCAGTACTTC.

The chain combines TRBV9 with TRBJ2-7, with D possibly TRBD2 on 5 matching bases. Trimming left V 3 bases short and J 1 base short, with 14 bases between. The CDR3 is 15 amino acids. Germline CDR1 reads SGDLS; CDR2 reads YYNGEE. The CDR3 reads CASSGGPRASYEQYF. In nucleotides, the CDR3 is TGTGCCAGCAGCGGAGGGCCAAGGGCATCCTACGAGCAGTACTTC.

The CDR3 sequence: CASSTRGDYGYTF. Here the CDR3 DNA reads TGTGCCAGCAGCACCAGGGGCGACTATGGCTACACCTTC. The chain carries TRBV14 and TRBJ1-2; D is perhaps TRBD1 (6 bases). The germline V and J ends were trimmed by 5 bases and 3 bases, with 10 bases remaining between them. This CDR3 has 13 amino acids. Germline CDR1 reads SGHDN; CDR2 reads FVKESK.

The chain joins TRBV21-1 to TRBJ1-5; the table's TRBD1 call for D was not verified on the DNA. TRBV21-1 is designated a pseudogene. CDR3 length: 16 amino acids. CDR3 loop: CASSKAADRSNQPQHF. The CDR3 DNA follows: TGTGCCAGCAGCAAAGCAGCCGACAGGAGCAATCAGCCCCAGCATTTT.

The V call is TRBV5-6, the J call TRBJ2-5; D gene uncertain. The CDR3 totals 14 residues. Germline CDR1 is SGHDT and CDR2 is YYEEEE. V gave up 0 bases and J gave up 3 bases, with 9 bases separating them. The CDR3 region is CASSLGLVKETQYF. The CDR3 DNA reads TGTGCCAGCAGCTTGGGATTAGTCAAAGAGACCCAGTACTTC. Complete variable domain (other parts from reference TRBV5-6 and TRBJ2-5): DAGVTQSPTHLIKTRGQQVTLRCSPKSGHDTVSWYQQALGQGPQFIFQYYEEEERQRGNFPDRFSGHQFPNYSSELNVNALLLGDSALYLCASSLGLVKETQYFGPGTRLLVL.

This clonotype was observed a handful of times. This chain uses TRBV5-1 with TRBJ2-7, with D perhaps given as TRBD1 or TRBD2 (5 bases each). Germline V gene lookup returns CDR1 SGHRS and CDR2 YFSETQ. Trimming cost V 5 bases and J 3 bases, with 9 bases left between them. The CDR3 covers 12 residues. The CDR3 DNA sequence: TGCGCCAGCAGGGAGGACAACTACGAGCAGTACTTC. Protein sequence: CASREDNYEQYF.

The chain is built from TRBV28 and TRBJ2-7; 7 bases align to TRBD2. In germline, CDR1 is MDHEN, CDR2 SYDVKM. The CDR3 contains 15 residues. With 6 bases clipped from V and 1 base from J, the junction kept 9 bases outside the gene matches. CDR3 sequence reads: CASRSILASSYEQYF. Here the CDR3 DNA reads TGTGCCAGCAGGTCTATACTAGCGTCTTCCTACGAGCAGTACTTC.

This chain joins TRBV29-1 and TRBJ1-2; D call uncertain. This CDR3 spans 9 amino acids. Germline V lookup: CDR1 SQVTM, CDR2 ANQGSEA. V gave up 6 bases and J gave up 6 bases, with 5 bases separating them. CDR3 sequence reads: CSVKDGYTF. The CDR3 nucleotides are TGCAGCGTGAAGGATGGCTACACCTTC.

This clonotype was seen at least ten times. The CDR3 sequence: CSASPEVGATSDTQYF. In DNA form, the CDR3 reads TGCAGTGCTAGCCCCGAGGTTGGGGCGACTTCTGATACGCAGTATTTT. The chain carries TRBV20-1 and TRBJ2-3; D may be TRBD1 (5 bases). Trimming pared 3 bases from V and 6 bases from J, leaving 22 bases between. This CDR3 is 16 amino acids long. Germline loops: CDR1 DFQATT, CDR2 SNEGSKA (reference sequence).

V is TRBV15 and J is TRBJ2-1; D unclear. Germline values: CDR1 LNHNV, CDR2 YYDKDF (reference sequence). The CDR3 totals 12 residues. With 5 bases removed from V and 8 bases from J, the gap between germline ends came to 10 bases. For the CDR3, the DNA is TGTGCCACCAGCGTAGGCTTCGATGAGCAGTTCTTC. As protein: CATSVGFDEQFF.

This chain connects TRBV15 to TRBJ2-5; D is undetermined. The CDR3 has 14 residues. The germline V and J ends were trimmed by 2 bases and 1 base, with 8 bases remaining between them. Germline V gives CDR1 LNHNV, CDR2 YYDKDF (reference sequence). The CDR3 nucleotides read TGTGCCACCAGCAGACAGCCGGGCCAAGAGACCCAGTACTTC. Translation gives CATSRQPGQETQYF. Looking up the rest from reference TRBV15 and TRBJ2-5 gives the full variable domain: DAMVIQNPRYQVTQFGKPVTLSCSQTLNHNVMYWYQQKSSQAPKLLFHYYDKDFNNEADTPDNFQSRRPNTSFCFLDIRSPGLGDTAMYLCATSRQPGQETQYFGPGTRLLVL.

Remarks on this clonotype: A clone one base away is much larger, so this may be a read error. The CDR3 protein is CASSLAVNEQYF. The CDR3 bases are TGTGCCAGCAGCTTAGCGGTGAACGAGCAGTACTTC. The J gene is TRBJ2-7, the V gene TRBV7-9; unclear D gene. The CDR3 consists of 12 residues. Trimming pared 0 bases from V and 5 bases from J, leaving 5 bases between. Germline lookup yields CDR1 SEHNR and CDR2 FQNEAQ (reference sequence).

As DNA, the CDR3 is TGTGCCAGCAGCTCGGTCGAGCAGGGATCTGGGGCCAACGTCCTGACTTTC. Translation gives CASSSVEQGSGANVLTF. The chain carries TRBV7-8 and TRBJ2-6; the D gene is possibly TRBD1 (5 bases). CDR1 is SGHVS and CDR2 is FQNEAQ in the germline V gene. Trimming removed 4 bases at V and 1 base at J, with 14 bases between. This CDR3 is 17 amino acids long.

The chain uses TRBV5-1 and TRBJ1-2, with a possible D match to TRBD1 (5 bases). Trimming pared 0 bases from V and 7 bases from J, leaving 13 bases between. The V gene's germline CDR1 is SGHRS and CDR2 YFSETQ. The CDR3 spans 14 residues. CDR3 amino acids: CASSLEAGRGGYTF. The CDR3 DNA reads TGCGCCAGCAGCTTGGAAGCAGGGCGGGGTGGCTACACCTTC. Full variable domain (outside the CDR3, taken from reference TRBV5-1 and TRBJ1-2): KAGVTQTPRYLIKTRGQQVTLSCSPISGHRSVSWYQQTPGQGLQFLFEYFSETQRNKGNFPGRFSGRQFSNSRSEMNVSTLELGDSALYLCASSLEAGRGGYTFGSGTRLTVV.

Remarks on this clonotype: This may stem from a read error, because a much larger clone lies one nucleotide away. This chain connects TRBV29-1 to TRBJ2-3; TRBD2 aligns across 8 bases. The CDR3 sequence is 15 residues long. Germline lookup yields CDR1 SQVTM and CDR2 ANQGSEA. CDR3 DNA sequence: TGCAACGTATCAACTAGCGGAACCTACGCAGATACGCAGTATTTT. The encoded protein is CNVSTSGTYADTQYF.

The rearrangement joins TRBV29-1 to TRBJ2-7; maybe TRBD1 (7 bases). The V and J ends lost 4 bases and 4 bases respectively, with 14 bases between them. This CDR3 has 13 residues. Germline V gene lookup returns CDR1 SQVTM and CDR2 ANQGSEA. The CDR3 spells CSVGGGGSYEQYF. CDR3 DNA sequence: TGCAGCGTTGGAGGAGGGGGCAGTTACGAGCAGTACTTC.

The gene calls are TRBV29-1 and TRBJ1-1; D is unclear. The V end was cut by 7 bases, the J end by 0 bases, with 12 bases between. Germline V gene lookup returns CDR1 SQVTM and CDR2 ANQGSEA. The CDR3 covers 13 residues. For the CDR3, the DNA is TGCAGCGCGGGTCCCAGGCTGAACACTGAAGCTTTCTTT. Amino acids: CSAGPRLNTEAFF.

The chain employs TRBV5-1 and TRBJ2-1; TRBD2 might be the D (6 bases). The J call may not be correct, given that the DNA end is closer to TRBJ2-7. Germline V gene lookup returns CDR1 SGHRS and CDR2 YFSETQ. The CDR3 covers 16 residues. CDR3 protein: CASSPASDGSYNEQYF. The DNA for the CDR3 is TGCGCCAGCAGCCCTGCTAGCGACGGCTCCTACAATGAGCAGTACTTC.

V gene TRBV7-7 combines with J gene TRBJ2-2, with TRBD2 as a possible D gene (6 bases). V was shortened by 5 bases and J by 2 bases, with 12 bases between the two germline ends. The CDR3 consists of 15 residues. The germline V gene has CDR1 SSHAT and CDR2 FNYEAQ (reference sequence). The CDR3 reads CASSLGTFNTGELFF. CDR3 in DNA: TGTGCCAGCAGCCTCGGGACTTTTAACACCGGGGAGCTGTTTTTT.